This T cell receptor (beta chain) was sequenced during a study of cytomegalovirus exposure and HLA in healthy donors. This CDR3 has 14 amino acids. V lost 0 bases to trimming and J lost 8 bases; unmatched junction nucleotides: 6. CDR1 is LGHNA and CDR2 is YSLEER in the germline V gene. Researchers ran the PCR with 60 Vbeta and 13 Jbeta primers. Only in-frame clones appear in the TCRdb table, and some are missing; sequencing was by immunoSEQ multiplex PCR. The repertoire shows around 130,000 clones; the top ten hold around 1.5%. The sample consisted of PBMCs. The chain links TRBV4-3 to TRBJ1-2, with TRBD1 matching 7 bases. The source of this sequence is a woman between 40 and 50 years old in good health and CMV-seronegative. The CDR3 DNA reads as TGCGCCAGCAGCCAAGATCGACAGGGCTGGGGCTACACCTTC. Its protein product is CASSQDRQGWGYTF.